This section outlines one T cell receptor beta chain sequence together with its context. This clone was counted once. Its antigen remains unidentified. No qualities accompany the bases; no much larger clone lies one base away. The data stem from a study of OX40 agonist ivuxolimab in advanced cancers. Broadly, across the study: Ivuxolimab was an agonistic, fully human IgG2 monoclonal antibody directed against OX40 (CD134), a costimulatory receptor. Intravenous ivuxolimab was administered to patients every 2 weeks at six dose levels: 0.01, 0.1, 0.3, 1.5, 3 and 10 mg/kg. Of the roughly 52 dose-escalation patients, hepatocellular carcinoma was present in roughly 19, melanoma in approximately 15, renal cell carcinoma in 9 and head and neck cancer in 9. In the dose-escalation cohort, roughly 80% of patients were male, and the mean age was approximately 55 years, with a range of 23 to 79. Patients were allowed to have had prior anti-PD-1, anti-PD-L1 or anti-CTLA-4 therapy, and approximately 43% of the dose-escalation patients had previously received checkpoint inhibitors. Partial responses occurred in three dose-escalation patients: two with cutaneous melanoma and one with hepatocellular carcinoma. Peripheral TCRbeta sequencing was intended to test whether TCR sequence diversity was altered and clonal T-cell expansion was caused by ivuxolimab. The paper describes the monotherapy dose-escalation part (N ≈ 51 patients) of the phase I trial of ivuxolimab. Results and caveats for the whole study, not just this receptor: After ivuxolimab, more expanded clones were found on average in CD8+ T cells than in CD4+ T cells. The antigen specificity of the peripheral T cells that underwent clonal expansion was not determined. Clonal expansion of both CD4+ and CD8+ blood T cells was observed from baseline to week 6 at doses 0.1 to 3.0 mg/kg. In the 0.1-3.0 mg/kg groups, partial responders had among the lowest normalized peripheral clonal expansion, particularly in CD8+ T cells. Low levels of normalized T-cell clonal expansion were also seen in some patients who did not respond.

Its CDR3 holds 16 amino acids, cysteine through phenylalanine. Only the CDR3 region is kept as DNA, spanning 48 bases read in frame from base 1. V loses 3 bases of germline sequence and J loses 2 bases, and the interval between the two ends is 15 bases. The CDR1 and CDR2 encoded by the germline V gene are SGHTA and FQGNSA. To sequence the TCRbeta CDR3 region, genomic DNA was isolated from the sorted cells. TCRbeta CDR3 regions were sequenced using the immunoSEQ Assay. TCRdb took this table from immuneACCESS and kept in-frame rearrangements with V and J called. Such tables lack part of the clones; where checked against another copy, unresolved V genes explain under half of the gap, and the rest is unexplained. The sample has roughly 75,000 clones on record, around 87% of them singletons. The ten largest clonotypes hold approximately 1.1% of the sample. Patients with autoimmune disease history or receiving systemic immunosuppression were excluded from the trial. Peripheral blood for TCR sequencing was collected from all dose cohorts at baseline, on cycle 4 day 1, and on cycle 7 day 1. The samples were drawn from a first-in-human, open-label, multicenter phase I dose-escalation trial of ivuxolimab. The trial enrolled adults with locally advanced or metastatic head and neck squamous cell, hepatocellular, melanoma or renal cell carcinoma. Before TCR sequencing, CD4+ and CD8+ T cells were separately sorted from peripheral blood.

The sequencing here drew on CD4+ or CD8+ T cells sorted from blood, taken in a trial of the OX40 agonist ivuxolimab. The rearranged segments are TRBV7-2 and TRBJ2-3, with TRBD1 as a weak D call on 5 bases. The source of this sequence is an adult with an advanced solid tumor such as melanoma, head and neck, liver or kidney cancer. The encoded CDR3 is CASSFRRGGATDTQYF. In nucleotides, the sequence is TGTGCCAGCAGCTTCCGACGAGGTGGGGCCACAGATACGCAGTATTTT. The reference TRBV7-2 and TRBJ2-3 proteins fill in what lies around the CDR3, so the full variable domain reads GAGVSQSPSNKVTEKGKDVELRCDPISGHTALYWYRQSLGQGLEFLIYFQGNSAPDKSGLPSDRFSAERTGGSVSTLTIQRTQQEDSAVYLCASSFRRGGATDTQYFGPGTRLTVL.